This note documents a single T cell receptor beta chain sequence. The V and J ends lost 4 bases and 4 bases respectively, with 15 bases between them. CDR3 length: 14 residues. Per germline, CDR1 SGHRS and CDR2 YFSETQ. This sample was taken from a study of shared clonotypes between healthy human individuals. Data came from immunoSEQ multiplex PCR; TCRdb stores just in-frame clones and leaves some out. The sample lists about 1.1 million clones; approximately 75% were seen once. The CD4+ fraction was divided into a CD45RA+ naive subset and a CD45RA-negative memory subset. The chain recombines TRBV5-1 with TRBJ2-7; the D call may be TRBD1 or TRBD2 (5 bases each). This receptor was identified in a young man in good health. Some clones in this sample may be carry-over from other donors' samples. The source material was memory CD4+ T cells from PBMCs. Documented subset: CD45RA-negative fraction. The CDR3 sequence is CASSPGTAFYEQYF. DNA for the CDR3: TGCGCCAGCAGCCCCGGGACCGCCTTTTACGAGCAGTACTTC.